Many counts were recorded for the clone carrying this T cell receptor (beta chain). This sample was included in a study of spatial heterogeneity in lung cancer. About the research overall: The donor population consisted of roughly 70 patients with untreated, early-stage non-small cell lung cancer.

Time point: blood at routine non-recurrence follow-up after resection. Frozen PBMC, nontumor lung or tumor provided whole RNA, which was sequenced unsorted. In the library, each TCR cDNA molecule bore its own unique molecular identifier. TCRdb passed the 5' RACE reads through MiXCR, listing each CDR3 protein once. The table has about 25,000 distinct CDR3 sequences, around 6% seen once. CDR1 SGHRS and CDR2 YFSETQ come from the germline V gene. Deletions cut 0 bases from V and 12 bases from J, with 18 bases between. CDR3 size: 14 residues. The chain is built from TRBV5-1 and TRBJ1-1; D possibly corresponds to TRBD1 (5 bases). The TCR was taken from a male donor with early-stage non-small cell lung cancer. Sample: PBMCs, taken at follow-up. Written as DNA, the CDR3 is TGCGCCAGCAGCTTGGAACGGACACCAGGGATTCCTTTCTTT. Encoded protein: CASSLERTPGIPFF.